This TCR beta chain comes out of a study of post-analysis software for immune sequencing data. V was clipped by 6 bases and J by 1 base, with 6 bases between them. This CDR3 is built from 12 residues. Unique molecular identifiers tagged the TCR beta cDNA libraries. Using its own MiXCR run on the PCR reads, TCRdb lists one record per CDR3 protein. The repertoire has about 820,000 distinct CDR3 sequences, 53% of them found once; the top ten carry around 4.5%. In the case of this clonotype: The antigen remains unidentified.

Regarding the study as a whole: Patients showed TRBV5-6, TRBV5-1 and TRBV20-1 among a handful of TRBV segments more frequent than in controls.

The gene calls are TRBV12-3 or TRBV12-4 and TRBJ1-2, with D unclear. This receptor was identified in a girl under 18 with multiple sclerosis. Sequencing was performed on blood. The DNA for the CDR3 is TGTGCCAGCAGCACAAGTAACTATGGCTACACCTTC. It encodes CASSTSNYGYTF.